The clone carrying this T cell receptor beta chain was counted only a few times. The antigen remains undetermined. Time point of the sample: sample taken at primary tumor resection. Donors were around 70 untreated early-stage non-small cell lung cancer patients. Sequencing of whole RNA from tumor, nontumor lung or frozen PBMC involved no sorting. This sample was included in a study of spatial heterogeneity in lung cancer. Germline V gene data show CDR1 as GTSNPN and CDR2 as SVGIG (reference sequence). This CDR3 is 14 amino acids long. J was trimmed by 4 bases and V by 8 bases; bases with no gene match: 8. General study results and limits: As ubiquitous and regional nonsynonymous mutations varied, counts of ubiquitous and regional expanded TCRs tracked them, respectively. Counts that tracked tumor mutation counts were those of expanded intratumoral alpha and beta TCRs. For tumor T cells, estimated coverage reached only 5.5% to 8% (alpha) and about 14% (beta).

Each CDR3 protein gets one entry after TCRdb re-called the 5' RACE reads with MiXCR. The table includes 20,000 to 25,000 distinct CDR3 sequences, roughly 10% detected once. The sequence was collected from a male donor with early-stage non-small cell lung cancer. V gene TRBV30 combines with J gene TRBJ2-3; TRBD2 agrees at 11 bases. The material was lung tumor tissue, obtained at surgery. The CDR3 reads CAGIAGGSADTQYF. CDR3 DNA: TGTGCCGGAATAGCGGGGGGGTCGGCAGATACGCAGTATTTT.